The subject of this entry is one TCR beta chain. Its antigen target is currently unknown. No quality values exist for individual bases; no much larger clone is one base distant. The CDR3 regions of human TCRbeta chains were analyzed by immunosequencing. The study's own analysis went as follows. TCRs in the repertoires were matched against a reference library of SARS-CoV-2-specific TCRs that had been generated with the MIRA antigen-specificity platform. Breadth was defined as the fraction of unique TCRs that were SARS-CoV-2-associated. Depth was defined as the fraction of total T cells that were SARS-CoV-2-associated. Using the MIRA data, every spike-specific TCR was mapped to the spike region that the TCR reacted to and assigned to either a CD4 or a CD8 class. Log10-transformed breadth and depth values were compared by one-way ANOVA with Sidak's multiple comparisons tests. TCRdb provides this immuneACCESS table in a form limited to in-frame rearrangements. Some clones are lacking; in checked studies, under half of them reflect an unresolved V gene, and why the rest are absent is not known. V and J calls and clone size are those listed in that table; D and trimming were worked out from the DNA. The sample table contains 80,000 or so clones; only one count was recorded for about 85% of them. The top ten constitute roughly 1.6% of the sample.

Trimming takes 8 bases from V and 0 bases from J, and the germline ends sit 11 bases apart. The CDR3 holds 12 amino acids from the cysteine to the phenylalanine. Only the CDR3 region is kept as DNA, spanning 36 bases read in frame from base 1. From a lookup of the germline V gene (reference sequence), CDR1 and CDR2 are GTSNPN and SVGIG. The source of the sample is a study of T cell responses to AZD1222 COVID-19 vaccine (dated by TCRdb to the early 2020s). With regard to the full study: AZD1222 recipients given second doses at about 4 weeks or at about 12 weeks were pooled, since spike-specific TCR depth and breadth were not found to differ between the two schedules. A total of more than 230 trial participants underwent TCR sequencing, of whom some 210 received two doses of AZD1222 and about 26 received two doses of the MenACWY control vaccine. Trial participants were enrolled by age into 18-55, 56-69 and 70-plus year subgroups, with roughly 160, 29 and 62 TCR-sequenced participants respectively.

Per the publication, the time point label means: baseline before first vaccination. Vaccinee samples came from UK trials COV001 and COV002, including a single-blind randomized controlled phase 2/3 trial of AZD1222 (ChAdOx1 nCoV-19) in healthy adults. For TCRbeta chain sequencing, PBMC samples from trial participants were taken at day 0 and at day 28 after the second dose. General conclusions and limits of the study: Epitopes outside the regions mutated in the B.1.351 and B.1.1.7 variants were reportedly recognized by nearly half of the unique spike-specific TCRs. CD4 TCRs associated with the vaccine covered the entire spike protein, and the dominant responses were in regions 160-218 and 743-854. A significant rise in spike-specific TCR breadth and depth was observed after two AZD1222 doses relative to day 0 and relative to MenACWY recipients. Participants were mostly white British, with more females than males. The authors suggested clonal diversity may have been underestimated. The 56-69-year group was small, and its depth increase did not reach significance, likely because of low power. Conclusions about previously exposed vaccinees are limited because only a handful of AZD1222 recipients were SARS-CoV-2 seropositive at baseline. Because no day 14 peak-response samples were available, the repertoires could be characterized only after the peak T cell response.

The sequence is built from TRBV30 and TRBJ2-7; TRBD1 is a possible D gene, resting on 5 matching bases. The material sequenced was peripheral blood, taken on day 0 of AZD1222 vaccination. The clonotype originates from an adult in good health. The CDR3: CAHQGLSYEQYF. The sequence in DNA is TGTGCCCACCAGGGCCTCTCCTACGAGCAGTACTTC.